Here is one T cell receptor (beta chain) with its context. Antigen: not known. This sample stems from a study of graft-versus-host responses after intestinal transplantation. Overall study context: Induction using anti-thymocyte globulin, followed by tacrolimus and steroids for 3 to 4 years, was given to all recipients.

Study-level findings and limits: Present in recipient marrow, GvH clones included some that appeared first in ileum or blood.

CDR3 size: 12 residues. V was cut by 0 bases and J by 4 bases, with 4 bases left in between. Profiling relied on immunoSEQ multiplex PCR, and the TCRdb table lists in-frame clones only, not all of them. The sample consists of 89,000 or so clones, approximately 78% of them appearing once. This receptor was obtained from a human donor who received an intestinal transplant. The sequencing used unstimulated CD4+ T cells sorted from spleen or lymph node cells, collected before intestinal transplant. The chain employs TRBV23-1 and TRBJ2-7, with D uncertain. TRBV23-1 is known as an ORF, though its function is uncertain. CDR3 loop: CASSQSRYEQYF. CDR3 nucleotide sequence: TGCGCCAGCAGTCAATCGCGGTACGAGCAGTACTTC.